This TCR beta chain originates from a study of OX40 agonist ivuxolimab in advanced cancers. Clones were sequenced by immunoSEQ multiplex PCR, and TCRdb holds only the in-frame ones, with some missing. Of 65,000 to 70,000 clones listed, roughly 84% are singletons. CDR1 WNHNN and CDR2 SYGVQD come from the germline V gene (reference sequence). The CDR3 consists of 15 residues. Trimming took 0 bases from V and 0 from J, leaving 7 bases between them. This chain uses TRBV10-1 with TRBJ2-3; D gene ambiguous. The material was CD4+ or CD8+ T cells sorted from blood, obtained in a trial of the OX40 agonist ivuxolimab. The clonotype originates from an adult with an advanced solid tumor such as melanoma, head and neck, liver or kidney cancer. As DNA, the CDR3 is TGCGCCAGCAGTGAGTCGCGGTCTAGCACAGATACGCAGTATTTT. This translates into CASSESRSSTDTQYF.